The clone carrying this T cell receptor beta chain has a handful of counts. What it binds is unknown. This record belongs to a study of T cell repertoires in cytomegalovirus infection. TCRdb passed the reads through MiXCR, listing each CDR3 protein once. The repertoire consists of some 680,000 distinct CDR3 sequences, with 35% to 45% occurring once and the leading ten covering 2.5% to 3.5%. General observations from the study: The study identified carriers of CMV plus the relevant HLA from cumulative public TCR beta family frequency. Across the ex vivo response, the dominant clonotypes were HLA-C-restricted CMV-specific TCR beta clonotypes.

The CDR3 has 13 amino acids. Germline-derived CDR1 and CDR2 are SNHLY and FYNNEI. V was clipped by 6 bases and J by 5 bases, with 11 bases between them. Source material: PBMCs. The chain links TRBV2 to TRBJ1-5; perhaps TRBD1 as D (5 bases). The receptor was isolated from a human donor in good health (CMV status not recorded). Some clones in this sample may be carry-over from other donors' samples. This chain's CDR3 is CASRGGVDQPQHF. DNA for the CDR3: TGTGCCAGCAGGGGAGGGGTAGATCAGCCCCAGCATTTT. The variable domain in full, completed from reference TRBV2 and TRBJ1-5, reads EPEVTQTPSHQVTQMGQEVILRCVPISNHLYFYWYRQILGQKVEFLVSFYNNEISEKSEIFDDQFSVERPDGSNFTLKIRSTKLEDSAMYFCASRGGVDQPQHFGDGTRLSIL.